This TCR beta chain was retrieved from a study of shared clonotypes between healthy human individuals. Whole-study findings and limits: About 5% was the fraction of naive CD4 clonotypes found shared across several donors.

The test was conducted at deep level. The protocol was immunoSEQ multiplex PCR, while the TCRdb copy is restricted to in-frame clones and leaves out a portion. The sample shows approximately 940,000 clones, about 80% of them seen only once. On this clone: Its antigen is currently unknown.

The receptor's source is a man younger than 35 in good health. Sample: memory CD4+ T cells sorted from blood. Indicated subset: CD45RA-negative fraction.

CDR3 residues: CASSWGLAGGQGNEQFF. DNA for the CDR3: TGTGCCAGCAGTTGGGGACTAGCGGGGGGGCAAGGAAATGAGCAGTTCTTC. The chain employs TRBV27 and TRBJ2-1; TRBD2 matches 16 bases. The germline gives CDR1 MNHEY, CDR2 SMNVEV (reference sequence). The CDR3 runs to 17 residues. V was clipped by 4 bases and J by 7 bases; unmatched bases: 7.